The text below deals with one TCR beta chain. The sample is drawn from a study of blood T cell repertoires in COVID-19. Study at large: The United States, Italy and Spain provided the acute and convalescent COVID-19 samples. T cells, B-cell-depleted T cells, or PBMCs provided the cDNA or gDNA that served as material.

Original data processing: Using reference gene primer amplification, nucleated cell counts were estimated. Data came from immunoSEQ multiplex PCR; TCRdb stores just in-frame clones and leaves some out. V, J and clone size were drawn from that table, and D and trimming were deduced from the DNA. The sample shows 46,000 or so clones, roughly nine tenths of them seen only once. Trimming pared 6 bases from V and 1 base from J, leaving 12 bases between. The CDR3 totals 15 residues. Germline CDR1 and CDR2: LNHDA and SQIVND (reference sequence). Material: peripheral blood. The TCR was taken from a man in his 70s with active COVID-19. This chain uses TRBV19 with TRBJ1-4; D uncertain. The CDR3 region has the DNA TGTGCCAGTAGACCACCCCAGGAAACTAATGAAAAACTGTTTTTT. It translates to CASRPPQETNEKLFF.